Listed below are T cell receptor beta chains from one sample, sequenced in a study of shared clonotypes between healthy human individuals. Sequenced by immunoSEQ multiplex PCR; TCRdb stores in-frame clones only, minus some. The profile shows roughly 1.4 million clones, approximately 98.5% of them singletons. Material for sequencing was naive CD4+ T cells sorted from blood. The receptors were gathered from a man aged 25-45 years in good health. Both conserved end residues are part of each CDR3. Each record gives: V gene, clone size, J gene, D gene, CDR3 DNA, CDR3 protein. A D gene is named only where the DNA matches it firmly. A clone size is listed for some rows: how often the clone was seen (once, few, many), or a class if it is expanded.

>TRBV18|-|TRBJ1-5|-
TGTGCCAGCTCGCTGGCGGGGGTGTCAATTAGCAATCAGCCCCAGCATTTT
CASSLAGVSISNQPQHF
>TRBV5-1|once|TRBJ2-5|-
TGCGCCAGCAGCTCCAGCCCAGACAGACCTGTCTACTTC
CASSSSPDRPVYF
>TRBV10-3|-|TRBJ1-5|-
TGTGCCATCAGTGTGGGGAATGGCAATCAGCCCCAGCATTTT
CAISVGNGNQPQHF
>TRBV28|once|TRBJ2-2|TRBD2
TGTGCCAGCAGTTCCAGACTAGCCATTTGGAACACCGGGGAGCTGTTTTTT
CASSSRLAIWNTGELFF
>TRBV28|-|TRBJ2-2|-
TGTGCCAGCAGTTTCGGGCTAGCCAACACCGGGGAGCTGTTTTTT
CASSFGLANTGELFF
>TRBV4-1|once|TRBJ1-2|-
TGCGCCAGCAGCCAAGCGGGGCTAGGGGCCTATGGCTACACCTTC
CASSQAGLGAYGYTF
>TRBV5-1|-|TRBJ1-1|-
TGCGCCAGCAGCTTTGGGATTACAGGCGGTACTGAAGCTTTCTTT
CASSFGITGGTEAFF
>TRBV4-1|-|TRBJ2-7|TRBD1
TGCGCCAGCAGCCGGGGACAGCCCTTACGGGACGAGCAGTACTTC
CASSRGQPLRDEQYF
>TRBV28|-|TRBJ2-1|-
TGTGCCAGCAGTTCTACCTACAATGAGCAGTTCTTC
CASSSTYNEQFF
>TRBV5-6|-|TRBJ2-7|TRBD1
TGTGCCAGCGCCATCCGTGGGACAGGTATTTCCTACGAGCAGTACTTC
CASAIRGTGISYEQYF
>TRBV28|once|TRBJ2-2|TRBD2
TGTGCCAGCAGCCCCGTCCAGCGGGAACGCGGGGAGCTGTTTTTT
CASSPVQRERGELFF
>TRBV12-5|once|TRBJ1-5|-
TGTGCTAGTACCGGGGGTTTCAATCAGCCCCAGCATTTT
CASTGGFNQPQHF
>TRBV7-9|-|TRBJ2-7|-
TGTGCCAGCAGTCTAGACGGAACCTACGAGCAGTACTTC
CASSLDGTYEQYF
>TRBV7-9|-|TRBJ2-2|TRBD2
TGTGCCAGCAGCCTACCGGGACTAGCGGGAGTCACCGGGGAGCTGTTTTTT
CASSLPGLAGVTGELFF
>TRBV10-2|-|TRBJ2-5|TRBD2
TGCGCCAGCAGTGATGTTAGCGGGAGGGCCCAAGAGACCCAGTACTTC
CASSDVSGRAQETQYF
>TRBV2|-|TRBJ2-2|-
TGTGCCAGCAGTGGCTATGGGACACGTCCCACCGGGGAGCTGTTTTTT
CASSGYGTRPTGELFF
>TRBV6-6|-|TRBJ2-7|-
TGTGCCAGCAGCCCACTAAATAAGGGGGGAGACTACGAGCAGTACTTC
CASSPLNKGGDYEQYF
>TRBV18|-|TRBJ2-3|-
TGTGCCAGCTCACCACCAACGACAGGTTATCAAGATACGCAGTATTTT
CASSPPTTGYQDTQYF
>TRBV19|-|TRBJ2-7|-
TGTGCCAGTAGTATTGGGGCTGCGCAGCCCTTCTCCTACGAGCAGTACTTC
CASSIGAAQPFSYEQYF
>TRBV6-5|-|TRBJ2-5|TRBD2
TGTGCCAGCAGTTACACTAGCGGGGTGGGCCAAGAGACCCAGTACTTC
CASSYTSGVGQETQYF
>TRBV18|-|TRBJ2-2|-
TGTGCCAGCTCACCACCGGCGGCAGTGGAAGTGGAGCTGTTTTTT
CASSPPAAVEVELFF
>TRBV5-1|-|TRBJ1-1|-
TGCGCCAGCAGCTTTAGGAACACTGAAGCTTTCTTT
CASSFRNTEAFF
>TRBV29-1|-|TRBJ1-1|-
TGCAGCGCCCGCTTAGCAGCTAACACTGAAGCTTTCTTT
CSARLAANTEAFF
>TRBV9|-|TRBJ2-1|TRBD2
TGTGCCAGCAGCGCCCTGACTAGCGGCTACAATGAGCAGTTCTTC
CASSALTSGYNEQFF
>TRBV9|-|TRBJ2-1|-
TGTGCCAGCAGCGTAAGTAGCGTAGGGAATGAGCAGTTCTTC
CASSVSSVGNEQFF
>TRBV29-1|-|TRBJ2-7|-
TGCAGCGTTGTGGTTCCACAAGGTCTGAGCGAGCAGTACTTC
CSVVVPQGLSEQYF
>TRBV28|-|TRBJ2-7|-
TGTGCCAGCAGTCCCAGCGGGACACCTTCCTACGAGCAGTACTTC
CASSPSGTPSYEQYF
>TRBV7-9|-|TRBJ1-1|-
TGTGCCAGCACCTTAAGGACGGGGATGAACACTGAAGCTTTCTTT
CASTLRTGMNTEAFF
>TRBV5-1|-|TRBJ1-5|-
TGCGCCAGCAGCATGGGACTCGGCAATCAGCCCCAGCATTTT
CASSMGLGNQPQHF
>TRBV29-1|-|TRBJ2-7|-
TGCAGCGTTGGGCCAGGGGCGAGTTTCTACGAGCAGTACTTC
CSVGPGASFYEQYF
>TRBV7-2|-|TRBJ2-3|-
TGTGCCAGCAGCGTCCAGGGTCTTGGTACAGATACGCAGTATTTT
CASSVQGLGTDTQYF
>TRBV18|-|TRBJ2-3|TRBD2
TGTGCCAGCTCACCACGACTAGCGGGCACAGATACGCAGTATTTT
CASSPRLAGTDTQYF
>TRBV13|-|TRBJ2-2|TRBD1
TGTGCCAGCAGCGTACAGGGGGCAAACACCGGGGAGCTGTTTTTT
CASSVQGANTGELFF
>TRBV15|-|TRBJ1-5|-
TGTGCCACCAGCTTTCGCAAGGGTTCCTCAAATCAGCCCCAGCATTTT
CATSFRKGSSNQPQHF
>TRBV29-1|-|TRBJ2-5|TRBD2
TGCAGCGTTAGTGGGGCGGGAGGACAAGAGACCCAGTACTTC
CSVSGAGGQETQYF
>TRBV5-1|-|TRBJ2-7|TRBD1
TGCGCCAGCAGCTTCACAGGGGGCGTCTACGAGCAGTACTTC
CASSFTGGVYEQYF
>TRBV7-6|once|TRBJ2-3|-
TGTGCCAGCAGCTCGCTGAGGGGCACAGATACGCAGTATTTT
CASSSLRGTDTQYF
>TRBV4-2|once|TRBJ2-7|TRBD2
TGTGCCAGCAGCCAAGTCCATAAGAAGCGGAGCGGGGAAAACGAGCAGTACTTC
CASSQVHKKRSGENEQYF
>TRBV9|-|TRBJ1-2|TRBD1
TGTGCCAGCAGCGGTGACAGGGCTGGCTACACCTTC
CASSGDRAGYTF
>TRBV25-1|-|TRBJ2-1|-
TGTGCCAGCAGTGCCTCTCCCCCCTACAATGAGCAGTTCTTC
CASSASPPYNEQFF
>TRBV4-1|-|TRBJ2-7|-
TGCGCCAGCAGCCAAGGTGAATTGGGCAGGGTAGAATACGAGCAGTACTTC
CASSQGELGRVEYEQYF
>TRBV11-2|-|TRBJ1-1|-
TGTGCCAGCAGCTTAGGAATTGTCGGGGTGGGAACTGAAGCTTTCTTT
CASSLGIVGVGTEAFF
>TRBV28|-|TRBJ2-7|-
TGTGCCAGCAGTTTACTAGCCAGTTCACGCGAGCAGTACTTC
CASSLLASSREQYF
>TRBV5-5|-|TRBJ2-6|-
TGTGCCAGCAGCTTGGTATCGGGGGAGTCTGGGGCCAACGTCCTGACTTTC
CASSLVSGESGANVLTF
>TRBV4-1|-|TRBJ2-5|TRBD1
TGCGCCAGCAGTACAGGGGCGTCGTACCAAGAGACCCAGTACTTC
CASSTGASYQETQYF
>TRBV5-4|-|TRBJ2-1|-
TGTGCCAGCAGTCCGAGGGGAGCCAATGAGCAGTTCTTC
CASSPRGANEQFF
>TRBV20-1|-|TRBJ2-7|-
TGCAGTGCCGGACGAGGGTACGAGCAGTACTTC
CSAGRGYEQYF
>TRBV19|-|TRBJ1-1|-
TGTGCCACTCGGGACACGCGCAACACTGAAGCTTTCTTT
CATRDTRNTEAFF
>TRBV6-5|-|TRBJ1-2|TRBD1
TGTGCCAGCAGGTCCGGACAGGGGGCGGGTGGCTACACCTTC
CASRSGQGAGGYTF
>TRBV10-3|-|TRBJ2-7|-
TGTGCCATCAGTGAGTCGAGATCCGAGCAGTACTTC
CAISESRSEQYF
>TRBV19|-|TRBJ2-7|-
TGTGCCAGTAGTACCCGGCCACCCTACGAGCAGTACTTC
CASSTRPPYEQYF
>TRBV30|-|TRBJ1-5|-
TGTGCCTGGAGTCGTAGGGGTCAGCCCCAGCATTTT
CAWSRRGQPQHF
>TRBV4-3|-|TRBJ2-7|TRBD1
TGCGCCAGCAGCCAAGATCAGGGGACAGGGGACGAGCAGTACTTC
CASSQDQGTGDEQYF
>TRBV10-1|-|TRBJ2-5|-
TGCGCCAGCAGCCAGGGTTACCAAGAGACCCAGTACTTC
CASSQGYQETQYF
>TRBV5-1|-|TRBJ1-1|TRBD1
TGCGCCAGCAGCTTCGGGACAGGGGACATGAACACTGAAGCTTTCTTT
CASSFGTGDMNTEAFF
>TRBV5-1|-|TRBJ1-1|-
TGCGCCAGCAGCTTGTTAGGGAACACTGAAGCTTTCTTT
CASSLLGNTEAFF
>TRBV28|-|TRBJ1-2|-
TGTGCCAGCAGTTTCAGGGCTGACTATGGCTACACCTTC
CASSFRADYGYTF
>TRBV27|-|TRBJ2-3|TRBD2
TGTGCCAGCAGTCGGAGGGACTACACAGATACGCAGTATTTT
CASSRRDYTDTQYF